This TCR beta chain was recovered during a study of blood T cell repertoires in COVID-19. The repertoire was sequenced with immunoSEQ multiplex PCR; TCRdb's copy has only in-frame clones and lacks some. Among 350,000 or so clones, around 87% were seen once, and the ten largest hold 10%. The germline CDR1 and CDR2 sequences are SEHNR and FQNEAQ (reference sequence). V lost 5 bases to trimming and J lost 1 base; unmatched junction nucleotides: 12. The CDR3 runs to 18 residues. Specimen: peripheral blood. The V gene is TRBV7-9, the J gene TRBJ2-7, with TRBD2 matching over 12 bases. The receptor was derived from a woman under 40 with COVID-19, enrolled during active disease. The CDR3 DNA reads TGTGCCAGCAGCCCTTACCTAGCGGGAGGGCCTCTTTCCTACGAGCAGTACTTC. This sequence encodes CASSPYLAGGPLSYEQYF.